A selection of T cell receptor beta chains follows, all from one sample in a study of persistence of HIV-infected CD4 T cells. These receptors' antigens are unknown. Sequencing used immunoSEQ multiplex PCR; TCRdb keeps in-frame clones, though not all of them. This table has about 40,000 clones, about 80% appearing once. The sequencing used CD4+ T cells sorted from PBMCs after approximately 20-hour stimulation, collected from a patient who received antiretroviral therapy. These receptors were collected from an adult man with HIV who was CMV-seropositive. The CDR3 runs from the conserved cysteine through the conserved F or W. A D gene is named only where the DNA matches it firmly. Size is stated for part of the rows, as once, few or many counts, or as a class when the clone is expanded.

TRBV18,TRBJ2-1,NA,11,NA,TGTGCCAGCTCACCCTACAATGAGCAGTTCTTC,CASSPYNEQFF
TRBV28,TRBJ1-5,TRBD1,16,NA,TGTGCCAGCTCCCCCTCTTCCTCGCCCAGGGGGCAGCCCCAGCATTTT,CASSPSSSPRGQPQHF
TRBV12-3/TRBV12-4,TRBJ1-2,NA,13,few,TGTGCCAGCAGTTTGAAACGGGGCTATGGCTACACCTTC,CASSLKRGYGYTF
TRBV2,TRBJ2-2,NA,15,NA,TGTGCCAGCAGACAGGAGCCTACGAACACCGGGGAGCTGTTTTTT,CASRQEPTNTGELFF
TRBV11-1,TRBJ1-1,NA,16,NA,TGTGCCAGCAGCTTAGATTTAAACAGGGTTGGGGCTGAAGCTTTCTTT,CASSLDLNRVGAEAFF
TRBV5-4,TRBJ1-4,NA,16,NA,TGTGCCAGCAGCTTGGGAGGGGCCGCAACTAATGAAAAACTGTTTTTT,CASSLGGAATNEKLFF
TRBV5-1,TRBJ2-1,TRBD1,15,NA,TGCGCCAGCAGCTTACTACAGGGGGAAGGCAATGAGCAGTTCTTC,CASSLLQGEGNEQFF
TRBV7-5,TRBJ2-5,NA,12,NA,TGTGCCAGCAGCCCCAACCAAGAGACCCAGTACTTC,CASSPNQETQYF
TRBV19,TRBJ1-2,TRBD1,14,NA,TGTGCCAGTATCGAACAGGGGTTGGGCTATGGCTACACCTTC,CASIEQGLGYGYTF
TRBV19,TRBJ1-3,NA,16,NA,TGTGCCAGTAGGGCGCGGGGCGGTAGCTCTGGAAACACCATATATTTT,CASRARGGSSGNTIYF
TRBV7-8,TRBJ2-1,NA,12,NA,TGTGCCAGCAGCCCGGGGAGGAATGAGCAGTTCTTC,CASSPGRNEQFF
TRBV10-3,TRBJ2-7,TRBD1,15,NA,TGTGCCATCAGTGAGCTGGGACAGGGGACCTACGAGCAGTACTTC,CAISELGQGTYEQYF
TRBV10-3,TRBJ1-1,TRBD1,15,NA,TGTGCCATCAGTGAACAGGGGGGTACGGGCACTGAAGCTTTCTTT,CAISEQGGTGTEAFF